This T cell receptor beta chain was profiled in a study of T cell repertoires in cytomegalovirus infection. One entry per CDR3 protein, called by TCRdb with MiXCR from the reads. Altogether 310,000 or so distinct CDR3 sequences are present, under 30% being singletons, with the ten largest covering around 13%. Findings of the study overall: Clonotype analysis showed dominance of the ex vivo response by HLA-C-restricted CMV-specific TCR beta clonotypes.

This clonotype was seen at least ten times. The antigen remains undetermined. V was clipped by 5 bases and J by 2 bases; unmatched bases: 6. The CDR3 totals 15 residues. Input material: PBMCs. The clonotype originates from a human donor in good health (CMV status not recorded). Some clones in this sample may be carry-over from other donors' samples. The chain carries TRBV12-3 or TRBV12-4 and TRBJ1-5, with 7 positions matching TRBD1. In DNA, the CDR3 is TGTGCCAGCAGTACGACAGGGATTCGCAATCAGCCCCAGCATTTT. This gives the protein CASSTTGIRNQPQHF.